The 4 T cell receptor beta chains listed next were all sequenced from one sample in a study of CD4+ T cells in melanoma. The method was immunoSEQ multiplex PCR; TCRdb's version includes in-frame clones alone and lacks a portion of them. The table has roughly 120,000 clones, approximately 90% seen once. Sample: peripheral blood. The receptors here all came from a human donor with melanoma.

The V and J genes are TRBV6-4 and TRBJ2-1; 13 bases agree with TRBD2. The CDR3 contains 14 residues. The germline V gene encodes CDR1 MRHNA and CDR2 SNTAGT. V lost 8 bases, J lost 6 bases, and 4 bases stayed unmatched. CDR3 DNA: TGTGCCAGCGTACGGACTAGCGGGGGCAATGAGCAGTTCTTC. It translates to CASVRTSGGNEQFF.

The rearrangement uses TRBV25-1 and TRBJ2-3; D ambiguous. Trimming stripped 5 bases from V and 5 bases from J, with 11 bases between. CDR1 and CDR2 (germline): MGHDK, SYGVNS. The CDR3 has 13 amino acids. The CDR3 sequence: CASSSTLQDTQYF. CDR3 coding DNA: TGTGCCAGCAGTAGTACTTTACAAGATACGCAGTATTTT.

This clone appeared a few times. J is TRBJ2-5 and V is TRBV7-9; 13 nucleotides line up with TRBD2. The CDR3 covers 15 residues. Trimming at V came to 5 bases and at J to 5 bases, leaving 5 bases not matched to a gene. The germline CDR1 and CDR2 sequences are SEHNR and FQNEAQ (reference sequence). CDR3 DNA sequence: TGTGCCAGCAGCAAGACTAGCGGGAGGCTGGAGACCCAGTACTTC. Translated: CASSKTSGRLETQYF.

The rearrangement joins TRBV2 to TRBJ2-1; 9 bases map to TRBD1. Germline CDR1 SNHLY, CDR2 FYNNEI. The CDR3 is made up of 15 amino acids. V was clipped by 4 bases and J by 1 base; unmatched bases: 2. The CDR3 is CASSGDRASYNEQFF. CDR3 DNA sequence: TGTGCCAGCAGTGGGGACAGGGCATCCTACAATGAGCAGTTCTTC.